The T cell receptor (beta chain) described here comes from a study of cytomegalovirus exposure and HLA in healthy donors. Researchers ran the PCR with 60 Vbeta and 13 Jbeta primers. The data were produced by immunoSEQ multiplex PCR, yet TCRdb's version contains in-frame clones alone and is incomplete. Of some 120,000 clones in the sample, around a tenth were seen once. The germline V gene encodes CDR1 GTSNPN and CDR2 SVGIG (reference sequence). V lost 0 bases and J lost 7; bases outside the gene matches: 7. The CDR3 contains 15 residues. This rearrangement joins TRBV30 to TRBJ2-1, with 9 positions matching TRBD2. The sequencing sample was made of PBMCs. This receptor was identified in a man aged 25 to 40 in good health and CMV-seronegative. CDR3 DNA sequence: TGTGCCTGGAGTGTCCGGGGTAGCGGGAGTAATGAGCAGTTCTTC. Translating gives CAWSVRGSGSNEQFF.